The TCR beta chain under discussion was sequenced for a study of cytotoxic CD8 clonotypes in ibrutinib-treated CLL. Study-wide results and limits: Against age-matched healthy donors, baseline clonality ran higher and tracked circulating CD8+ T-cell counts.

Libraries were prepared by immunoSEQ multiplex PCR; TCRdb keeps only in-frame clonotypes and omits some of them. Found here are some 160,000 clones, roughly four fifths of them singletons; the top ten hold about 1.9%. This clone was detected only a few times. Its antigen is not known. The specimen was PBMCs, collected after 12 months of ibrutinib treatment. This sequence originates from a human donor with chronic lymphocytic leukemia.

The CDR3 DNA reads TGTGCCAGCAGTTTTAGACAGGGAGGTAATTGGGATTCACCCCTCCACTTT. Translated: CASSFRQGGNWDSPLHF. The V gene is TRBV5-4, the J gene TRBJ1-6, with 7 bases matching TRBD1. This CDR3 region has 17 residues. V shed 5 bases, J shed 8 bases, and the junction held 16 bases outside the gene matches. Germline V lookup: CDR1 SGHNT, CDR2 YYREEE (reference sequence).